This TCR beta chain appears in the sequencing data of a study of blood T cells in healthy people across ages. The V gene's germline CDR1 is LGHNA and CDR2 YNFKEQ. This CDR3 has 15 amino acids. Trimming removed 7 bases at V and 2 bases at J, with 12 bases between. On this clonotype: Antigen specificity is unknown.

Regarding the study as a whole: Age advanced and TCR beta diversity per million T cells fell, roughly linearly. TCR beta diversity was tightly associated with the proportion of naive T cells. Any changes in expanded clonotypes were possibly confounded, as donor CMV status remained unknown.

A second PCR, run for about 7 to 12 cycles, used a sample-barcoded 5' primer plus a J-beta primer mix. TCRdb used MiXCR to reprocess the 5' RACE reads, holding one entry per CDR3 protein. This sample yields 800,000 to 900,000 distinct CDR3 sequences, of which about 62% are seen a single time; approximately 30% belongs to the top ten. Isolated per sample were at least 7 million PBMCs. The specimen sequenced was blood. The chain couples TRBV4-2 to TRBJ2-6, with TRBD2 as a possible D gene (5 bases). The sequence was collected from a young man in good health. CDR3 sequence (DNA): TGTGCCAGCACCACAGAGGGAACTGGGGCCAACGTCCTGACTTTC. Amino acids: CASTTEGTGANVLTF.